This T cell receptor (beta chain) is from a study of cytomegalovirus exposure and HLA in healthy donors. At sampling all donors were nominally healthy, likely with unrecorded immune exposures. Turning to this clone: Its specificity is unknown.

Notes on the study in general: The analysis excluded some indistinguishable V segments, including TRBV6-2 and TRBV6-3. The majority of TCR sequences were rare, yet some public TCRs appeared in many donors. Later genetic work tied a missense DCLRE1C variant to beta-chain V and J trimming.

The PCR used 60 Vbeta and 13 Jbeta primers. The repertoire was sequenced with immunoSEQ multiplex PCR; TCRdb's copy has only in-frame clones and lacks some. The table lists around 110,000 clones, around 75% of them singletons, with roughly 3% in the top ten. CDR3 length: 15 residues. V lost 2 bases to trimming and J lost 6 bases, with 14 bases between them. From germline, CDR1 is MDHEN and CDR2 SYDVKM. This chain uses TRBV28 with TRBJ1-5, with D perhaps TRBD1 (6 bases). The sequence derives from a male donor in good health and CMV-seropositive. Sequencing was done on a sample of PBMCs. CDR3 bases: TGTGCCAGCAGTTTAGGGGTCACAGGGTCTCAGCCCCAGCATTTT. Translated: CASSLGVTGSQPQHF.